The T cell receptor (beta chain) under discussion was sequenced for a study of blood T cell repertoires in COVID-19. For the study at large: Whether acute or convalescent, the COVID-19 samples came from the United States, Italy and Spain. The analysed material was cDNA or gDNA that came from T cells, B-cell-depleted T cells, or PBMCs.

The method was immunoSEQ multiplex PCR; TCRdb's version includes in-frame clones alone and lacks a portion of them. The repertoire holds about 140,000 clones, with more than 80% as singletons. The TCR was taken from a woman older than 75 with acute or convalescent COVID-19. Sequences were obtained from peripheral blood.

CDR3 sequence: CASSQEVSRAVGPQHF. In DNA, the CDR3 is TGTGCCAGCAGCCAAGAAGTCAGCAGGGCGGTAGGGCCCCAGCATTTT. The rearrangement uses TRBV3-1 (or the pseudogene TRBV3-2) and TRBJ1-5; maybe TRBD1 (5 bases). Looked up from germline, CDR1 is LGHDT and CDR2 is YNNKEL (reference sequence). The germline V and J ends were trimmed by 0 bases and 9 bases, with 18 bases remaining between them. The CDR3 has 16 amino acids.